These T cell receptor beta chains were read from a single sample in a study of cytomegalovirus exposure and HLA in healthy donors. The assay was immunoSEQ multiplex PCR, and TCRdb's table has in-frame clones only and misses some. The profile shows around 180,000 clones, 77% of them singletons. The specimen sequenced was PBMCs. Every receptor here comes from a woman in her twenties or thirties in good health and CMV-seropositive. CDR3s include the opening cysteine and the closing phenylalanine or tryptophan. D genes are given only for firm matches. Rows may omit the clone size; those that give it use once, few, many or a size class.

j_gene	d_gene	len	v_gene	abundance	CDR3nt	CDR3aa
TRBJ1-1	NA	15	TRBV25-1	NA	TGTGCCAGCAGTGAAAGTACTTTACAGGCGAGTGAAGCTTTCTTT	CASSESTLQASEAFF
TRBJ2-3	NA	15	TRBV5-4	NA	TGTGCCAGCAGACCCTTCACAACCTCCACAGATACGCAGTATTTT	CASRPFTTSTDTQYF
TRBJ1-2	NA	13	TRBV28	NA	TGTGCCAGCAACGAGGGGGGGGCTGGTGGCTACACCTTC	CASNEGGAGGYTF
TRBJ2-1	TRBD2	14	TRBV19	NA	TGTGCCAGTAGTAGACTAGCGGGAAACAATGAGCAGTTCTTC	CASSRLAGNNEQFF
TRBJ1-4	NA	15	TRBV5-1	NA	TGCGCCAGCAGCCTAAACACAGGGCTGGATGAAAAACTGTTTTTT	CASSLNTGLDEKLFF
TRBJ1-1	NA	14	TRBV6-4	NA	TGTGCCAGCAGCCCGCAGGGTGTTGGCACTGAAGCTTTCTTT	CASSPQGVGTEAFF
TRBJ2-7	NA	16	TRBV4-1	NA	TGCGCCAGCAGCCAAGATGGTAGCGGAGGCTCCTACGAGCAGTACTTC	CASSQDGSGGSYEQYF
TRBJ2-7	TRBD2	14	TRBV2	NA	TGTGCCAGCAACGGACTAGCTCGCACCTACGAGCAGTACTTC	CASNGLARTYEQYF
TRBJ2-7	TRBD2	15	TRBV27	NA	TGTGCCAGCAGTCCGGGACTAGCCGCACCCTACGAGCAGTACTTC	CASSPGLAAPYEQYF
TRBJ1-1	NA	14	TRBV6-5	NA	TGTGCCAGCAAGAACACAGGGATGAACACTGAAGCTTTCTTT	CASKNTGMNTEAFF
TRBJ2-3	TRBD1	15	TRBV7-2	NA	TGTGCCAGCAGCTTAGTGGGACAGGGCGCGGATACGCAGTATTTT	CASSLVGQGADTQYF
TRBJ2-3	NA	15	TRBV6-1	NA	TGTGCCAGCAGTGAAGCGCCCATGCGGGGAGATACGCAGTATTTT	CASSEAPMRGDTQYF
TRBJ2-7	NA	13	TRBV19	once	TGTGCCAGTAGTATTGGAGGGTTCGACGAGCAGTACTTC	CASSIGGFDEQYF
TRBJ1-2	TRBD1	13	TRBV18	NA	TGTGCCAGCTCCCCTCCGACAGGGAACGGCTACACCTTC	CASSPPTGNGYTF
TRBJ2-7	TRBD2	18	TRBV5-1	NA	TGCGCCAGCAGCCCCACCGCCGGGACTAGCGTCTACTCCTACGAGCAGTACTTC	CASSPTAGTSVYSYEQYF
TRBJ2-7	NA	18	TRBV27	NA	TGTGCCAGCAGCCTTTATCCTTGGGGCCAGGGCGAGATTTACGAGCAGTACTTC	CASSLYPWGQGEIYEQYF
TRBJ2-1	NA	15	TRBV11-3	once	TGTGCCAGCAGCGCGACATTCGCAACCTACAATGAGCAGTTCTTC	CASSATFATYNEQFF
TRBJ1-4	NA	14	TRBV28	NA	TGTGCCAGCAGTAAACGGACATGGCCTGAAAAACTGTTTTTT	CASSKRTWPEKLFF
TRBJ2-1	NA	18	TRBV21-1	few	TGTGCCAGCAGCAAAGAAACCCCTAGCGGGAGCTCCTACAATGAGCAGTTCTTC	CASSKETPSGSSYNEQFF
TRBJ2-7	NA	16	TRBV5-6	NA	TGTGCCAGCAGCACCGACCGGGAAGACCTCTCCTACGAGCAGTACTTC	CASSTDREDLSYEQYF
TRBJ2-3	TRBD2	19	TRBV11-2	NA	TGTGCCAGCAGCTCCTTCCTAAAATCCGGGACTAGCGCTACAGATACGCAGTATTTT	CASSSFLKSGTSATDTQYF
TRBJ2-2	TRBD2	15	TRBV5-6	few	TGTGCCAGCAGCTTAAAGCGGGAGTGGACCGGGGAGCTGTTTTTT	CASSLKREWTGELFF
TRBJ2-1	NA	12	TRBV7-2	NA	TGTGCCAGCCTAGAAACGAACAATGAGCAGTTCTTC	CASLETNNEQFF
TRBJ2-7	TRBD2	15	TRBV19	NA	TGTGCCAGTAGTATACCGGGACTAGGCACCTACGAGCAGTACTTC	CASSIPGLGTYEQYF
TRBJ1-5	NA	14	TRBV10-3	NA	TGTGCCACAGGATGGGAGGCTAGCAATCAGCCCCAGCATTTT	CATGWEASNQPQHF
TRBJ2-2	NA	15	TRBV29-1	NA	TGCAGCGTTGTATCGGGGGGCACGAACACCGGGGAGCTGTTTTTT	CSVVSGGTNTGELFF
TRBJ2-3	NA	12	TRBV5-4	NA	TGTGCCAGCAGCTTCAGGGCAGATACGCAGTATTTT	CASSFRADTQYF